This T cell receptor beta chain appears in the sequencing data of a study of blood T cell repertoires in COVID-19. In the study overall: The samples span acute and convalescent COVID-19 from the United States, Italy and Spain. PBMCs, B-cell-depleted T cells, or T cells provided the cDNA or gDNA that made up the material.

Only in-frame clones appear in the TCRdb table, and some are missing; sequencing was by immunoSEQ multiplex PCR. The data hold roughly 160,000 clones, with more than 85% observed a single time. The CDR3 totals 18 residues. With V trimmed by 0 bases and J by 3 bases, 10 bases remained unmatched. Per the germline V gene, CDR1 is LNHNV and CDR2 is YYDKDF (reference sequence). V and J are TRBV15 and TRBJ2-3, with 9 positions matching TRBD1. The sample taken for sequencing was peripheral blood. This TCR was recovered from a man aged 45-65 years with acute or convalescent COVID-19. This CDR3 is CATSRDGMDRGGTDTQYF. CDR3 nucleotides: TGTGCCACCAGCAGAGACGGAATGGACAGGGGTGGAACAGATACGCAGTATTTT.